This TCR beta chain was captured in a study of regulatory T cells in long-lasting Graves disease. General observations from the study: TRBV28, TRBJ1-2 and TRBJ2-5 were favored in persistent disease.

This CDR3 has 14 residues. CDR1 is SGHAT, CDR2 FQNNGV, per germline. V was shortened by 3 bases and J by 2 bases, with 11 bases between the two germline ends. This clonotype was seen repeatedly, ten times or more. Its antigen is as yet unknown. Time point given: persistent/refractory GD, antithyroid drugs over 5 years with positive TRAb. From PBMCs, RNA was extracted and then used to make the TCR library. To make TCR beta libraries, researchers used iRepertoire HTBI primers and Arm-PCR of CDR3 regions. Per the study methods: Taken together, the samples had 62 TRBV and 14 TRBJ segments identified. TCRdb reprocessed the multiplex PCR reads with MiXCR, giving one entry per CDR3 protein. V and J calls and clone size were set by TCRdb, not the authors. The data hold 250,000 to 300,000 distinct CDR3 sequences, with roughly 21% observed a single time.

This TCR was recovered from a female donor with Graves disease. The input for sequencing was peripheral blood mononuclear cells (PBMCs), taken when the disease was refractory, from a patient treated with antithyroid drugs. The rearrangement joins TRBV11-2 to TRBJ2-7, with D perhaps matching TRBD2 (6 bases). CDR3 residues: CASSFGGLAYEQYF. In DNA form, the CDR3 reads TGTGCCAGCAGCTTCGGAGGGCTCGCCTACGAGCAGTACTTC.